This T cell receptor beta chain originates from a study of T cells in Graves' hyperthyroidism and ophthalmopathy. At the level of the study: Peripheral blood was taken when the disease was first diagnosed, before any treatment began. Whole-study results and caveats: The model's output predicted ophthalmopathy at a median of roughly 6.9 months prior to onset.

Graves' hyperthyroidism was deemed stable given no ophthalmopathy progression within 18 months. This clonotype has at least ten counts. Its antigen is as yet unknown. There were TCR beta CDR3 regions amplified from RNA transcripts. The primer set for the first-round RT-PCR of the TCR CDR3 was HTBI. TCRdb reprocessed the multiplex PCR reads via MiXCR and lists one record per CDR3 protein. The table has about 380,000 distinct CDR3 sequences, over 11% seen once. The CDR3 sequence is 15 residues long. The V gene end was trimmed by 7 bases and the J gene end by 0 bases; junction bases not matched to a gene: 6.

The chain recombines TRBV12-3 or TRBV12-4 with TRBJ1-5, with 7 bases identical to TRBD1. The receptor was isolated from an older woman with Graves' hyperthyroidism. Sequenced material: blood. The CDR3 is CASTQQGNSNQPQHF. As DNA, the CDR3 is TGTGCCAGCACCCAACAGGGGAATAGCAATCAGCCCCAGCATTTT.